These 32 T cell receptor beta chains were sequenced from one sample in a study of T-cell reconstitution after alpha-beta-depleted transplantation in children. It was with unique molecular identifiers that the TCRbeta library was prepared. TCRdb itself ran the PCR reads through MiXCR, one entry per CDR3 protein. The profile covers roughly 610,000 distinct CDR3 sequences, with under 12% appearing a single time and roughly 3.9% taken by the ten largest. The specimen comprised PBMCs from the stem cell graft donor, sampled from the stem cell graft. These receptors all stem from a human donor who donated a stem cell graft to a child with acute myeloid leukemia.

Ten or more counts support this clonotype. This chain connects TRBV7-2 to TRBJ2-7; TRBD2 matches at 9 bases. There are 15 residues in the CDR3. Trimming at V came to 4 bases and at J to 3 bases, leaving 7 bases not matched to a gene. CDR1 SGHTA and CDR2 FQGNSA come from the germline V gene. CDR3: CASSSSAGGNYEQYF. CDR3 in DNA: TGTGCCAGCAGCTCCTCAGCGGGAGGAAACTACGAGCAGTACTTC.

This clonotype came up many times. The V call is TRBV10-3, the J call TRBJ2-7; D is uncertain. The germline V gene has CDR1 ENHRY and CDR2 SYGVKD. This CDR3 spans 12 amino acids. Trimming took off 2 bases at V and 4 bases at J, with 6 bases between the two ends. CDR3 DNA sequence: TGTGCCATCAGTGAGATGGGGTACGAGCAGTACTTC. Protein: CAISEMGYEQYF.

This clonotype has a handful of counts. The chain links TRBV9 to TRBJ2-1, with TRBD2 as a possible D gene (7 bases). The CDR3 extends over 16 amino acids. CDR1 and CDR2 from the germline V gene are SGDLS and YYNGEE. Trimming removed 0 bases from V and 8 bases from J, with 18 bases in between. CDR3 sequence (DNA): TGTGCCAGCAGCGTAGTCGGGGGAGGGCCAGGGGATGAGCAGTTCTTC. Residues: CASSVVGGGPGDEQFF.

This clonotype was counted at least ten times. V and J are TRBV11-2 and TRBJ2-2, with a possible D match to TRBD1 (6 bases). CDR3 length: 16 residues. The germline V gene encodes CDR1 SGHAT and CDR2 FQNNGV. V was pared by 5 bases and J by 1 base, with 14 bases between. The CDR3 coding sequence is TGTGCCAGCAGCCAAGGGACATTAGGGAACACCGGGGAGCTGTTTTTT. Its protein product is CASSQGTLGNTGELFF.

CDR3 loop: CASSLRKGEQYF. The DNA for the CDR3 is TGTGCCAGCAGCTTAAGGAAGGGTGAGCAGTACTTC. This chain links TRBV7-2 with TRBJ2-7; D ambiguous. CDR1 is SGHTA and CDR2 is FQGNSA in the germline V gene. Deletions cut 2 bases from V and 7 bases from J, with 9 bases between. The CDR3 length is 12 residues. The whole variable domain, filled in from reference TRBV7-2 and TRBJ2-7, reads GAGVSQSPSNKVTEKGKDVELRCDPISGHTALYWYRQSLGQGLEFLIYFQGNSAPDKSGLPSDRFSAERTGGSVSTLTIQRTQQEDSAVYLCASSLRKGEQYFGPGTRLTVT.

A remark on this clonotype: A much bigger clone sits one base away, suggesting this may be a read error. The V call is TRBV7-3, the J call TRBJ2-2; D ambiguous. V lost 0 bases, J lost 6 bases, and 2 bases lay in between. Germline V gives CDR1 SGHTA, CDR2 FQGTGA. The CDR3 is made up of 12 amino acids. The CDR3: CASSLTPGELFF. The CDR3 DNA is TGTGCCAGCAGCTTAACCCCCGGGGAGCTGTTTTTT.

This clonotype was picked up a small number of times. The genes are TRBV5-1 and TRBJ2-1, with 7 bases identical to TRBD2. The length of the CDR3 is 14 residues. The germline gives CDR1 SGHRS, CDR2 YFSETQ. The trim removed 0 bases at V and 5 bases at J, leaving 2 bases unmatched. The CDR3 loop is CASSLVLADNEQFF. Written as DNA, the CDR3 is TGCGCCAGCAGCTTGGTGCTAGCGGACAATGAGCAGTTCTTC.

The chain employs TRBV3-1 and TRBJ1-6; D gene uncertain. Germline V lookup: CDR1 LGHDT, CDR2 YNNKEL (reference sequence). This CDR3 is built from 14 residues. Trimming removed 4 bases at V and 7 bases at J, with 11 bases between. The DNA of the CDR3 is TGTGCCAGCAGCCGGACGAGCGGGAATTCACCCCTCCACTTT. It is translated as CASSRTSGNSPLHF.

This clonotype has at least ten counts. V and J are TRBV2 and TRBJ2-3; D call uncertain. CDR1 SNHLY and CDR2 FYNNEI come from the germline V gene. The CDR3 loop spans 16 amino acids. Trimming stripped 2 bases from V and 2 bases from J, with 14 bases between. CDR3 sequence reads: CASSESRAVFTDTQYF. The CDR3 bases are TGTGCCAGCAGTGAAAGCCGTGCGGTGTTCACAGATACGCAGTATTTT. Filled out from reference TRBV2 and TRBJ2-3, the complete variable domain reads EPEVTQTPSHQVTQMGQEVILRCVPISNHLYFYWYRQILGQKVEFLVSFYNNEISEKSEIFDDQFSVERPDGSNFTLKIRSTKLEDSAMYFCASSESRAVFTDTQYFGPGTRLTVL.

This clonotype was detected many times. This rearrangement joins TRBV10-3 to TRBJ2-3; no clear D gene. V was trimmed by 6 bases and J by 0 bases, leaving 7 bases between them. CDR1 and CDR2 from the germline V gene are ENHRY and SYGVKD. The CDR3 is 13 amino acids. CDR3 DNA sequence: TGTGCCATCAGATCGGACAGCACAGATACGCAGTATTTT. Its translation: CAIRSDSTDTQYF.

This clonotype was counted a few times. The chain joins TRBV29-1 to TRBJ2-3; D is unclear. Trimming removed 8 bases from V and 2 bases from J, with 14 bases in between. The germline CDR1 and CDR2 sequences are SQVTM and ANQGSEA. This CDR3 has 13 residues. CDR3 region: CSLRAPLTDTQYF. In DNA form, the CDR3 reads TGCAGCCTCCGGGCCCCCCTCACAGATACGCAGTATTTT.

There are many counts of this clonotype. CDR3 sequence (DNA): TGTGCCAGCAGTTACGGGACTGTCGCTGGAAACACCATATATTTT. It is translated as CASSYGTVAGNTIYF. The chain recombines TRBV6-5 with TRBJ1-3; D is possibly TRBD1 (5 bases). This CDR3 has 15 amino acids. Germline V gene lookup returns CDR1 MNHEY and CDR2 SVGAGI. The V end lost 2 bases, the J end lost 2 bases, and 10 bases lay between the germline ends.

V is TRBV20-1 and J is TRBJ2-3, with D hard to call. Trimming cost V 4 bases and J 2 bases, with 10 bases left between them. The CDR3 loop spans 13 amino acids. Per the germline V gene, CDR1 is DFQATT and CDR2 is SNEGSKA (reference sequence). The CDR3 DNA reads TGCAGTGCTAAATCTAACAACACAGATACGCAGTATTTT. It is translated as CSAKSNNTDTQYF.

This clonotype was detected a few times. The V and J genes are TRBV20-1 and TRBJ1-4; D is ambiguous. The CDR3 has 11 amino acids. V dropped 0 bases and J dropped 13 bases, with 9 bases sitting between them. Germline lookup yields CDR1 DFQATT and CDR2 SNEGSKA (reference sequence). The CDR3 protein is CSARDLDGLFF. The DNA for the CDR3 is TGCAGTGCTAGAGATTTGGACGGACTGTTTTTT.

This clonotype appeared many times. The V call is TRBV27, the J call TRBJ2-3, with 8 bases lining up with TRBD2. CDR1 and CDR2 from the germline V gene are MNHEY and SMNVEV (reference sequence). J gave up 0 bases and V 4 bases, and 12 bases lay outside the gene matches. The CDR3 totals 18 residues. CDR3 protein: CASSCGPTSGRSTDTQYF. The CDR3, as DNA: TGTGCCAGCAGTTGCGGTCCCACGAGCGGGAGAAGCACAGATACGCAGTATTTT.

The J gene is TRBJ1-5, the V gene TRBV12-3 or TRBV12-4; TRBD1 matches 9 bases. V lost 7 bases and J lost 5; bases outside the gene matches: 6. The CDR3 has 14 residues. CDR3 loop: CASTRDRADQPQHF. As DNA, the CDR3 is TGTGCCAGCACGCGGGACAGGGCGGATCAGCCCCAGCATTTT.

This clonotype has at least ten counts. V is TRBV2 and J is TRBJ2-5; 9 bases match TRBD2. The CDR3 is 15 residues long. V lost 4 bases, J lost 4 bases, and 7 bases stayed unmatched. In germline, CDR1 is SNHLY, CDR2 FYNNEI. The DNA for the CDR3 is TGTGCCAGCAGTGGGACTAGCGCTATCAGAGAGACCCAGTACTTC. Amino acid sequence: CASSGTSAIRETQYF.

This clonotype was detected a few times. The chain carries TRBV9 and TRBJ2-3, with a possible D match to TRBD2 (6 bases). Germline V gene lookup returns CDR1 SGDLS and CDR2 YYNGEE. The CDR3 sequence is 17 residues long. The ends were cut back, 0 bases at V and 4 bases at J, with 18 bases in the middle. In DNA form, the CDR3 reads TGTGCCAGCAGCGTAGGAGAAGGTCAACTAGCAGCAGATACGCAGTATTTT. The encoded protein is CASSVGEGQLAADTQYF.

The chain is built from TRBV7-3 and TRBJ2-1; 10 nucleotides agree with TRBD2. V was pared by 5 bases and J by 7 bases, with 5 bases of the junction left unmatched. CDR1 and CDR2 from the germline V gene are SGHTA and FQGTGA. The CDR3 is made up of 14 amino acids. This CDR3 is CASSPSSGRNEQFF. The DNA of the CDR3 is TGTGCCAGCAGCCCCAGTAGCGGGAGGAATGAGCAGTTCTTC.

J is TRBJ1-1 and V is TRBV15, with D perhaps matching TRBD1 (5 bases). The CDR3 is 12 amino acids. Trimming cost V 3 bases and J 8 bases, with 10 bases left between them. CDR1 LNHNV and CDR2 YYDKDF come from the germline V gene (reference sequence). CDR3 in amino acids: CATSRGREEAFF. The DNA for the CDR3 is TGTGCCACCAGCAGGGGACGGGAAGAAGCTTTCTTT. The variable domain in full, completed from reference TRBV15 and TRBJ1-1, reads DAMVIQNPRYQVTQFGKPVTLSCSQTLNHNVMYWYQQKSSQAPKLLFHYYDKDFNNEADTPDNFQSRRPNTSFCFLDIRSPGLGDTAMYLCATSRGREEAFFGQGTRLTVV.

In nucleotides, the CDR3 is TGTGCCAGCAGTTATGTCAGGAGAAGCTCTGGGGCCAACGTCCTGACTTTC. This translates into CASSYVRRSSGANVLTF. The rearrangement joins TRBV6-5 to TRBJ2-6; D gene ambiguous. Per the germline V gene, CDR1 is MNHEY and CDR2 is SVGAGI. The CDR3 covers 17 residues. V lost 3 bases and J lost 0, with 12 bases in between.

V is TRBV29-1 and J is TRBJ2-7; tentatively, D is TRBD2 (5 bases). The CDR3 has 12 amino acids. Germline V gene data show CDR1 as SQVTM and CDR2 as ANQGSEA. The germline V and J ends were trimmed by 6 bases and 0 bases, with 9 bases remaining between them. The CDR3 DNA reads TGCAGCGTCGGCGGGCGCTCCTACGAGCAGTACTTC. It codes for CSVGGRSYEQYF.

This clonotype was seen many times. V usage is TRBV7-2 and J usage is TRBJ2-7; TRBD2 matches 7 bases. Germline CDR1 is SGHTA and CDR2 is FQGNSA. Trimming cost V 6 bases and J 1 base; bases outside gene matches: 9. CDR3 size: 15 residues. CDR3 protein: CASSRMGGMSYEQYF. Written as DNA, the CDR3 is TGTGCCAGCAGTCGTATGGGGGGGATGTCCTACGAGCAGTACTTC.

This clonotype was detected only a few times. The chain uses TRBV27 and TRBJ2-7, with 9 bases identical to TRBD1. The CDR3 contains 16 residues. CDR1 is MNHEY, CDR2 SMNVEV, per germline (reference sequence). The V gene end was trimmed by 2 bases and the J gene end by 2 bases; junction bases not matched to a gene: 7. The chain's CDR3 is CASSLQRDRDAYEQYF. CDR3 nucleotide sequence: TGTGCCAGCAGTTTACAACGGGACAGGGATGCCTACGAGCAGTACTTC.

This clonotype has just a few counts. The chain has TRBV27 and TRBJ2-1; 12 bases fit TRBD2. The CDR3 consists of 15 residues. Trimming cost V 10 bases and J 4 bases; bases outside gene matches: 8. Germline-derived CDR1 and CDR2 are MNHEY and SMNVEV (reference sequence). The CDR3 nucleotides read TGTGCCACCGCCCGGACTAGCGGGATTTACAATGAGCAGTTCTTC. Amino acids: CATARTSGIYNEQFF.

The chain employs TRBV12-3 or TRBV12-4 and TRBJ2-7; D not certain. Trimming removed 2 bases from V and 7 bases from J, with 12 bases in between. The CDR3 is 13 amino acids. CDR3 bases: TGTGCCAGCAGTTTAACTGGAGCGTCTGAGCAGTACTTC. Encoded protein: CASSLTGASEQYF.

Worth noting for this clonotype: This may stem from a read error, because a much larger clone lies one nucleotide away. The CDR3 does not end in the conserved phenylalanine or tryptophan, so this is likely a read error. The chain links TRBV12-3 or TRBV12-4 to TRBJ1-1, with TRBD1 as a possible D gene (5 bases). The ends were cut back, 3 bases at V and 4 bases at J, with 9 bases in the middle. The CDR3 has 13 amino acids. CDR3 amino acids: CASSFGGTTEAFL. DNA of the CDR3: TGTGCCAGCAGTTTTGGGGGGACCACTGAAGCTTTCCTT.

This clonotype was seen ten or more times. CDR3: CASSLGTSGPYEQYF. CDR3 DNA: TGTGCCAGCAGCTTGGGGACTAGCGGACCCTACGAGCAGTACTTC. This rearrangement joins TRBV12-3 or TRBV12-4 to TRBJ2-7, with 11 bases lining up with TRBD2. The CDR3 runs 15 residues. The trim removed 6 bases at V and 2 bases at J, leaving 6 bases unmatched.

This clonotype was observed a handful of times. This rearrangement joins TRBV27 to TRBJ2-3, with D uncertain. The CDR3 consists of 14 residues. Germline CDR1 MNHEY, CDR2 SMNVEV (reference sequence). Trimming cost V 5 bases and J 3 bases, with 12 bases left between them. The CDR3 region has the DNA TGTGCCAGCAGTCTTACCCCCGCGACAGATACGCAGTATTTT. It codes for CASSLTPATDTQYF.

This clonotype was seen ten or more times. The CDR3 DNA is TGCAGTGCCCCGATAGCGGGAGGGACGGAGACCCAGTACTTC. Protein sequence: CSAPIAGGTETQYF. The chain employs TRBV20-1 and TRBJ2-5; 11 bases are shared with TRBD2. Trimming at V came to 6 bases and at J to 5 bases, leaving 8 bases not matched to a gene. Looked up from germline, CDR1 is DFQATT and CDR2 is SNEGSKA (reference sequence). This CDR3 spans 14 amino acids.

This chain links TRBV6-6 with TRBJ2-3; tentative D call: TRBD2 (6 bases). The CDR3 contains 13 residues. Germline V gives CDR1 MNHNY, CDR2 SVGAGI (reference sequence). V lost 3 bases to trimming and J lost 4 bases, with 8 bases between them. The CDR3 DNA reads TGTGCCAGCAGTTATTGGGAGGCAGATACGCAGTATTTT. Translating gives CASSYWEADTQYF.

In this sample, this clonotype turned up a few times. The chain employs TRBV28 and TRBJ2-3, with 8 positions matching TRBD2. The CDR3 has 15 amino acids. Germline V lookup: CDR1 MDHEN, CDR2 SYDVKM. The ends lost 6 bases at V and 5 bases at J; junction bases unmatched: 10. The CDR3, as DNA: TGTGCCAGCAGAGATAGCGGGACCCTCGGAGATACGCAGTATTTT. Protein sequence: CASRDSGTLGDTQYF.